The entry that follows covers one TCR beta chain sequence. What it recognizes is unknown. The length of the CDR3 is 14 residues. J gave up 9 bases and V 2 bases, and 4 bases lay outside the gene matches. Per germline, CDR1 KGHSH and CDR2 LQKENI. These data are taken from a study of T cell responses to AZD1222 COVID-19 vaccine. Overall study results and limits: The donors showed a predominance of white British ancestry and of females, with possible underestimation of clonal diversity. Along spike, vaccine-associated CD4 TCRs were found throughout, with dominance at 160-218 and 743-854.

Generated by immunoSEQ multiplex PCR, the TCRdb table keeps only in-frame clones and is missing some. The table records some 130,000 clones, just over 90% of them present only once. The chain carries TRBV18 and TRBJ1-5; 10 nucleotides align to TRBD1. This sequence was found in an adult who received the AZD1222 COVID-19 vaccine. The specimen comprised peripheral blood, sampled 28 days after the second AZD1222 dose. The CDR3 DNA reads TGTGCCAGCTCACCAGGACAGGGGGGATGGCCCCAGCATTTT. It yields the protein CASSPGQGGWPQHF.